This T cell receptor (beta chain) was identified during a study of T cell responses to AZD1222 COVID-19 vaccine. On this clone itself: Its target is not known.

TCRdb keeps only in-frame clones here, not all; method: immunoSEQ multiplex PCR. The table has about 200,000 clones, about 92% seen once. Trimming at V came to 2 bases and at J to 5 bases, leaving 5 bases not matched to a gene. CDR3 length: 15 residues. CDR1 and CDR2 from the germline V gene are MNHNS and SASEGT. Findings of the study overall: Recipients of two AZD1222 doses showed rising Spike-specific TCR breadth and depth. Repertoires were sampled only after the peak T cell response. Clonal diversity was possibly underestimated; the donors were predominantly white British and more often female. Baseline seropositivity occurred in only a handful of AZD1222 recipients.

The TCR comes from an adult who received the MenACWY meningococcal vaccine as a control. The sample here was peripheral blood, taken 28 days after the second dose of the MenACWY control vaccine. The gene calls are TRBV6-1 and TRBJ1-4; TRBD1 matches 7 bases. The chain's CDR3 is CASSELGRGNEKLFF. The CDR3 DNA is TGTGCCAGCAGTGAATTGGGCAGGGGGAATGAAAAACTGTTTTTT.